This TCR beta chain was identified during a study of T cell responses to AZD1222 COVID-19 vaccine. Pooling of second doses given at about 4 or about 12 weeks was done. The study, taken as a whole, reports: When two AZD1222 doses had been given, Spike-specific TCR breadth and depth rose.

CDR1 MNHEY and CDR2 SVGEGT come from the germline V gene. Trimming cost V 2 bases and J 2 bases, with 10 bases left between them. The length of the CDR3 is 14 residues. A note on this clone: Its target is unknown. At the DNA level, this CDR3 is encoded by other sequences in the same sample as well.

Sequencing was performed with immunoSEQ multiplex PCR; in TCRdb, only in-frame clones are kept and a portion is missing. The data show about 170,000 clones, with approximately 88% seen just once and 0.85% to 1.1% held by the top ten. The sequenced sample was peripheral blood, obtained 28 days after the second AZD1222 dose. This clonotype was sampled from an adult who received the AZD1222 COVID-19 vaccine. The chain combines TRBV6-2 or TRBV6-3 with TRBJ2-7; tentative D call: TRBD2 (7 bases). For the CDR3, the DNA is TGTGCCAGCAGTTACGGAGGGGGGGCCTACGAGCAGTACTTC. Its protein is CASSYGGGAYEQYF.